The 17 T cell receptor beta chains below come from one sample, sequenced in a study of blood T cells in healthy people across ages (dated by TCRdb to about 2015). Libraries were prepared through 5' RACE. A second PCR of roughly 6 to 12 cycles was performed with a sample-barcoded 5' primer and a J-beta primer mix. TCRdb ran its own pipeline on the public reads, namely fastp trimming at Q25 and MiXCR clone calling, and kept in-frame beta chains. Each CDR3 protein appears once, grouped with its most common genes and DNA. The sample table contains fewer than 2,000,000 distinct CDR3 sequences; only one count was recorded for roughly 43% of them. About 23% of the sample is held by the ten biggest clonotypes. The sequencing input was blood. The receptor source for this set is a human donor in good health.

This rearrangement joins TRBV14 to TRBJ1-2, with 7 bases fitting TRBD1. V was clipped by 0 bases and J by 8 bases; unmatched bases: 12. The germline V gene encodes CDR1 SGHDN and CDR2 FVKESK. The CDR3 has 16 residues. The CDR3 sequence: CASSQEVTRGGRGYTF. The CDR3, as DNA: TGTGCCAGCAGCCAAGAAGTCACCCGAGGGGGCCGGGGCTACACCTTC.

This clonotype was recorded a few times. This chain connects TRBV7-2 to TRBJ2-1; D is unresolved. This CDR3 contains 13 residues. Germline V lookup: CDR1 SGHTA, CDR2 FQGNSA. The V and J ends lost 7 bases and 8 bases respectively, with 15 bases between them. CDR3 region: CASINRLAYEQFF. The CDR3 nucleotides read TGTGCCAGCATAAACCGCCTGGCCTATGAGCAGTTCTTC.

This clonotype was counted a few times. The J gene is TRBJ2-7, the V gene TRBV6-5; perhaps D is TRBD1 or TRBD2 (7 bases each). Germline CDR1 and CDR2: MNHEY and SVGAGI. Trimming removed 6 bases at V and 4 bases at J, with 16 bases between. The CDR3 contains 14 residues. CDR3 DNA: TGTGCCAGCAGCTCGGGGGGACAGATTTACGAGCAGTACTTC. Residues: CASSSGGQIYEQYF.

The gene calls are TRBV7-9 and TRBJ2-5; 8 bases are a match to TRBD1. Gene TRBJ2-7 matches the end of the DNA better, so the J call may be wrong. Germline lookup yields CDR1 SEHNR and CDR2 FQNEAQ (reference sequence). The CDR3 has 15 residues. The CDR3 is CASSTQGGGAYEQYF. CDR3 nucleotide sequence: TGTGCCAGCAGCACACAGGGGGGCGGGGCCTACGAGCAGTACTTC.

As regards this clonotype: A much more abundant neighbour one base away suggests this may be a read error. The chain uses TRBV12-3 or TRBV12-4 and TRBJ2-5; 10 bases fit TRBD2. Gene TRBJ2-1 matches the end of the DNA better, so the J call may be wrong. This CDR3 spans 15 amino acids. The CDR3 DNA reads TGTGCCAGCAGTTCTAGGACTAGCGGACAAGAGACCCAGTTCTTC. It is translated as CASSSRTSGQETQFF.

The V gene is TRBV30, the J gene TRBJ2-1; D may be TRBD1 or TRBD2 (5 bases each). Per the germline V gene, CDR1 is GTSNPN and CDR2 is SVGIG (reference sequence). Between the trimmed V and J ends, which lost 4 bases and 8 bases, there was a span of 18 bases. CDR3 length equals 14 residues. Here the CDR3 DNA reads TGTGCCTGGAATGGGGGTAGGCAGACCTATGAGCAGTTCTTC. This translates into CAWNGGRQTYEQFF.

This clonotype appeared once. The rearrangement joins TRBV24-1 to TRBJ1-2; a weak D match, TRBD1 (6 bases). From germline, CDR1 is KGHDR and CDR2 SFDVKD. The V gene lost 4 bases and the J gene lost 8 bases, with 22 bases spanning the gap. The CDR3 contains 16 residues. CDR3: CATSEPSPIGGRGYTF. The CDR3 DNA sequence: TGTGCCACCAGTGAGCCCTCCCCGATTGGGGGGCGAGGCTACACCTTC.

The chain is built from TRBV29-1 and TRBJ1-1; no clear D. CDR1 and CDR2 from the germline V gene are SQVTM and ANQGSEA. Trimming pared 3 bases from V and 2 bases from J, leaving 7 bases between. The CDR3 loop spans 12 amino acids. The CDR3: CSVERANTEAFF. CDR3 DNA: TGCAGCGTTGAGAGGGCAAACACTGAAGCTTTCTTT. Full variable domain (rest looked up from reference TRBV29-1 and TRBJ1-1): SAVISQKPSRDICQRGTSLTIQCQVDSQVTMMFWYRQQPGQSLTLIATANQGSEATYESGFVIDKFPISRPNLTFSTLTVSNMSPEDSSIYLCSVERANTEAFFGQGTRLTVV.

This clonotype was recorded a few times. The chain is built from TRBV10-3 and TRBJ1-4, with a weak D call TRBD1 (5 bases). This CDR3 has 14 amino acids. Germline-derived CDR1 and CDR2 are ENHRY and SYGVKD. Trimming removed 3 bases from V and 6 bases from J, with 11 bases in between. CDR3 nucleotides: TGTGCCATCAGTGACGGGGGAGGTGATGAAAAACTGTTTTTT. Protein sequence: CAISDGGGDEKLFF.

The V and J genes are TRBV4-3 and TRBJ2-5; D might be TRBD2 (6 bases). V lost 8 bases to trimming and J lost 5 bases, with 21 bases between them. The germline V gene has CDR1 LGHNA and CDR2 YSLEER. The CDR3 extends over 15 amino acids. CDR3 nucleotides: TGCGCCAGCGGTGGTTGGAGGGATCTACGGGAGACCCAGTACTTC. It is translated as CASGGWRDLRETQYF.

The rearrangement links TRBV28 to TRBJ1-2; 11 bases align to TRBD1. The CDR3 length is 16 residues. Germline-derived CDR1 and CDR2 are MDHEN and SYDVKM. J was trimmed by 8 bases and V by 2 bases; bases with no gene match: 10. CDR3 DNA sequence: TGTGCCAGCAGTTTAGGACATGGGACAGGGGGAGTGGGCTACACCTTC. It encodes CASSLGHGTGGVGYTF.

This chain links TRBV4-3 with TRBJ1-2; 9 positions agree with TRBD1. The CDR3 consists of 15 residues. The V segment lost 0 bases and the J segment 3 bases; nucleotides outside the gene matches: 2. Looked up from germline, CDR1 is LGHNA and CDR2 is YSLEER. The CDR3 spells CASSQERDRDYGYTF. In DNA form, the CDR3 reads TGCGCCAGCAGCCAAGAGCGGGACAGGGACTATGGCTACACCTTC.

This clonotype occurred a few times. The chain recombines TRBV20-1 with TRBJ2-1, with 7 bases identical to TRBD1. The germline gives CDR1 DFQATT, CDR2 SNEGSKA (reference sequence). The V segment lost 2 bases and the J segment 4 bases; nucleotides outside the gene matches: 11. This CDR3 comprises 16 residues. Here the CDR3 reads CSARPTPGQSYNEQFF. The DNA for the CDR3 is TGCAGTGCTAGACCAACTCCGGGACAGAGTTACAATGAGCAGTTCTTC.

This chain links TRBV29-1 with TRBJ2-1, with 7 bases lining up with TRBD2. Germline V gene lookup returns CDR1 SQVTM and CDR2 ANQGSEA. The CDR3 contains 18 residues. The junction had 17 bases not matched to a gene; V was cut back by 2 bases and J by 4 bases. CDR3 amino acids: CSVESPAGRAFLYNEQFF. CDR3 sequence (DNA): TGCAGCGTTGAAAGTCCAGCGGGGAGGGCTTTTCTGTACAATGAGCAGTTCTTC.

This clonotype was seen repeatedly, ten times or more. V gene TRBV12-3 or TRBV12-4 combines with J gene TRBJ1-5, with a weak D call TRBD1 (6 bases). With 7 bases removed from V and 7 bases from J, the gap between germline ends came to 17 bases. This CDR3 region has 14 residues. The CDR3 DNA follows: TGTGCCAGCACTGCGGATAGGACAGACCAGCCCCAGCATTTT. This sequence encodes CASTADRTDQPQHF.

The chain links TRBV7-9 to TRBJ2-2; D not resolved. CDR1 is SEHNR and CDR2 is FQNEAQ in the germline V gene (reference sequence). There are 14 residues in the CDR3. Deletions cut 5 bases from V and 2 bases from J, with 9 bases between. The DNA for the CDR3 is TGTGCCAGCAGCCCCAGATTCAACACCGGGGAGCTGTTTTTT. It specifies CASSPRFNTGELFF.

This clonotype turned up a few times. The chain uses TRBV6-6 and TRBJ2-1; D is possibly TRBD1 (6 bases). The CDR3 runs 13 residues. Germline CDR1 MNHNY, CDR2 SVGAGI (reference sequence). V was pared by 10 bases and J by 5 bases, with 15 bases between. The CDR3 nucleotides read TGTGCCAACACAGGGACGGGGAACAATGAGCAGTTCTTC. It specifies CANTGTGNNEQFF.